This T cell receptor beta chain was recorded in a study of blood T cell repertoires in COVID-19. This CDR3 spans 16 amino acids. Germline V lookup: CDR1 KGHSH, CDR2 LQKENI. V lost 0 bases and J lost 0, with 12 bases in between. Grouping used clinical history reported by participants in a survey and questionnaire. The method was immunoSEQ multiplex PCR; TCRdb's version includes in-frame clones alone and lacks a portion of them. The repertoire holds a few hundred thousand clones, nearly 90% seen once, with roughly 1.8% in the top ten. The clonotype originates from a woman aged 55-69 years who had recovered from COVID-19. The chain recombines TRBV18 with TRBJ2-7; the D gene is possibly TRBD1 (5 bases). Sequenced: PBMCs or T cells enriched from blood (not recorded which). In nucleotides, the CDR3 is TGTGCCAGCTCACCACCTTCAGGGCAATCCTCCTACGAGCAGTACTTC. Protein: CASSPPSGQSSYEQYF.